The rows below give T cell receptor beta chains drawn from one sample of a study of chemoradiotherapy in HPV16-positive cancers. Data came from immunoSEQ multiplex PCR; TCRdb stores just in-frame clones and leaves some out. Of tens of thousands of clones in the sample, around 86% were seen once. The starting material was blood, obtained from a patient who underwent chemoradiotherapy. The receptor set was obtained from a human donor with HPV-associated anogenital cancer. The CDR3 runs from the conserved cysteine through the conserved F or W. Each record gives: clone size, D gene, V gene, J gene, CDR3 protein, CDR3 DNA. A D gene is named only where the DNA matches it firmly. Rows give clone size only sometimes, using once, few, many, or a class for an expanded clone.

.	.	TRBV4-3	TRBJ1-4	CASSQDPPDRPEKLFF	TGCGCCAGCAGCCAAGATCCTCCGGACAGACCAGAAAAACTGTTTTTT
.	.	TRBV30	TRBJ2-7	CAWTSSYEQYF	TGTGCCTGGACTTCTTCCTACGAGCAGTACTTC
.	.	TRBV10-1	TRBJ2-5	CATEPGHKETQYF	TGCGCCACCGAACCGGGACATAAAGAGACCCAGTACTTC
.	.	TRBV5-1	TRBJ2-7	CASSLGHEQYF	TGCGCCAGCAGCTTGGGTCACGAGCAGTACTTC
once	.	TRBV5-1	TRBJ2-7	CASSPSRGGYSYEQYF	TGCGCCAGCAGCCCCTCGAGGGGGGGGTACTCCTACGAGCAGTACTTC
few	TRBD1	TRBV5-5	TRBJ2-3	CASSFRGSSPDTQYF	TGTGCCAGCAGCTTCAGGGGGAGCTCCCCAGATACGCAGTATTTT
.	.	TRBV9	TRBJ2-1	CASSVPRDEQFF	TGTGCCAGCAGCGTACCTAGAGATGAGCAGTTCTTC
.	TRBD1	TRBV6-6	TRBJ2-1	CASSPDREQFF	TGTGCCAGCAGCCCGGACAGGGAGCAGTTCTTC
.	TRBD2	TRBV11-3	TRBJ2-1	CASSLGTSGWNEQFF	TGTGCCAGCAGCCTCGGGACTAGCGGCTGGAATGAGCAGTTCTTC
.	.	TRBV7-9	TRBJ1-1	CASRPVNTEAFF	TGTGCCAGCAGGCCAGTGAACACTGAAGCTTTCTTT
.	.	TRBV5-1	TRBJ1-1	CASSEGRWIMNTEAFF	TGCGCCAGCAGCGAGGGACGGTGGATTATGAACACTGAAGCTTTCTTT
.	TRBD1	TRBV4-3	TRBJ1-4	CASSQDPQGADTTNEKLFF	TGCGCCAGCAGCCAAGACCCACAGGGGGCTGATACAACTAATGAAAAACTGTTTTTT
.	.	TRBV5-1	TRBJ2-5	CASSGVSNGETQYF	TGCGCCAGCAGCGGGGTATCTAACGGGGAGACCCAGTACTTC
once	TRBD2	TRBV5-8	TRBJ2-4	CASSRLAGVAKNIQYF	TGTGCCAGCAGTCGACTAGCGGGAGTGGCCAAAAACATTCAGTACTTC
.	TRBD1	TRBV7-8	TRBJ2-7	CASSLGTGLNYEQYF	TGTGCCAGCAGCTTAGGGACAGGGCTAAACTACGAGCAGTACTTC
.	.	TRBV6-5	TRBJ2-1	CASTSGTGVHNEQFF	TGTGCCAGCACCTCGGGGACCGGGGTTCACAATGAGCAGTTCTTC
.	.	TRBV7-2	TRBJ1-6	CASSSTGNSPLHF	TGTGCCAGCAGCTCCACAGGGAATTCACCCCTCCACTTT
.	.	TRBV11-3	TRBJ2-3	CASSLGGSTDTQYF	TGTGCCAGCAGCTTGGGCGGCTCCACAGATACGCAGTATTTT